Shown below are 4 T cell receptor beta chains from a single sample sequenced in a study of blood T cell repertoires in COVID-19. The data were produced by immunoSEQ multiplex PCR, yet TCRdb's version contains in-frame clones alone and is incomplete. The table has about 130,000 clones, about 94% seen once. The sample was peripheral blood. The receptors stem from a man aged 45 to 65 with COVID-19, enrolled during active disease.

The chain combines TRBV5-1 with TRBJ2-7; 11 bases fit TRBD1. Germline CDR1 reads SGHRS; CDR2 reads YFSETQ. The CDR3 has 14 amino acids. Trimming cost V 6 bases and J 7 bases; bases outside gene matches: 9. CDR3 amino acids: CASTPGQGAEEQYF. CDR3 sequence (DNA): TGCGCCAGCACCCCCGGACAGGGGGCGGAAGAGCAGTACTTC.

V is TRBV9 and J is TRBJ2-1, with a weak D call TRBD2 (6 bases). Germline assignment: CDR1 SGDLS and CDR2 YYNGEE. V lost 3 bases, J lost 4 bases, and 14 bases lay in between. This CDR3 region has 15 residues. The CDR3 DNA follows: TGTGCCAGCAGCGCGAGTCTTAGCGGATACAATGAGCAGTTCTTC. This translates into CASSASLSGYNEQFF. Looking up the rest from reference TRBV9 and TRBJ2-1 gives the full variable domain: DSGVTQTPKHLITATGQRVTLRCSPRSGDLSVYWYQQSLDQGLQFLIQYYNGEERAKGNILERFSAQQFPDLHSELNLSSLELGDSALYFCASSASLSGYNEQFFGPGTRLTVL.

This chain connects TRBV11-2 to TRBJ2-1; TRBD2 matches at 8 bases. The CDR3 covers 15 residues. After removal of 5 bases from V and 4 bases from J, the junction contained 7 bases not matched to a gene. In germline, CDR1 is SGHAT, CDR2 FQNNGV. CDR3 coding DNA: TGTGCCAGCAGCGGTACTAGCGGCAATTACAATGAGCAGTTCTTC. Translating gives CASSGTSGNYNEQFF.

The DNA of the CDR3 is TGTGCCAGCAGCAACCGACTAGCGCCGACCTACGAGCAGTACTTC. Translating it yields CASSNRLAPTYEQYF. The chain has TRBV3-1 (or the pseudogene TRBV3-2) and TRBJ2-7, with 8 bases matching TRBD2. The CDR3 is made up of 15 amino acids. Germline V gene lookup returns CDR1 LGHDT and CDR2 YNNKEL (reference sequence). V dropped 5 bases and J dropped 2; count of bases not matched to a gene: 8.